Below, 6 T cell receptor beta chains from the same sample are listed, as sequenced in a study of shared clonotypes between healthy human individuals (dated by TCRdb to 2018 to 2021). The library was produced with the immunoSEQ multiplex PCR assay. The clones in this table, taken by TCRdb from immuneACCESS, are in-frame only. Not every clone is retained; where verified, under half of the shortfall comes from an unresolved V gene, and the cause of the rest is unknown. In this sample the table shows some 380,000 clones, 95% to 97% of which occur a single time. The ten largest clones add up to 0.32% of the sample. The specimen sequenced was memory CD8+ T cells sorted from blood. The cell subset or site label of this sample denotes: CD45RO+ cells pooled with CCR7-negative TemRA cells. All receptors derive from a man in his thirties or forties in good health.

V and J are TRBV28 and TRBJ1-2; D gene uncertain. Trimming removed 4 bases at V and 6 bases at J, with 9 bases between. The germline CDR1 and CDR2 sequences are MDHEN and SYDVKM. This CDR3 has 12 amino acids. CDR3 amino acids: CASSYQTDGYTF. The DNA for the CDR3 is TGTGCCAGCAGTTATCAGACGGATGGCTACACCTTC.

The sample holds one count of this clone. V usage is TRBV6-1 and J usage is TRBJ2-7, with 10 bases matching TRBD1. The V gene end was trimmed by 5 bases and the J gene end by 7 bases; junction bases not matched to a gene: 8. The germline V gene has CDR1 MNHNS and CDR2 SASEGT. The CDR3 sequence is 14 residues long. The CDR3 nucleotides are TGTGCCAGCAGTTCCCCGGGACAGGGGTGGGAGCAGTACTTC. This translates into CASSSPGQGWEQYF.

The V call is TRBV29-1, the J call TRBJ1-5; 7 nucleotides agree with TRBD1. The CDR3 has 12 amino acids. J lost 5 bases, V lost 4 bases, and 2 bases had no gene match. Germline CDR1 SQVTM, CDR2 ANQGSEA. In DNA form, the CDR3 reads TGCAGCGTTGCAGGGGGGGATCAGCCCCAGCATTTT. Translated: CSVAGGDQPQHF.

The rearrangement links TRBV6-5 to TRBJ1-5; tentative D call: TRBD1 (6 bases). Germline V gene data show CDR1 as MNHEY and CDR2 as SVGAGI. The length of the CDR3 is 14 residues. Trimming took 5 bases from V and 11 from J, leaving 19 bases between them. For the CDR3, the DNA is TGTGCCAGCAGTCCCCTGGGACACTCATCAGCCCAGCATTTT. It translates to CASSPLGHSSAQHF.

This clone was seen a single time. This rearrangement joins TRBV19 to TRBJ2-5; 7 nucleotides line up with TRBD2. CDR1 and CDR2 from the germline V gene are LNHDA and SQIVND (reference sequence). V lost 5 bases, J lost 2 bases, and 5 bases stayed unmatched. The CDR3 loop spans 14 amino acids. The CDR3 is CASSVASGQETQYF. The CDR3 region has the DNA TGTGCCAGTAGTGTGGCTAGCGGACAAGAGACCCAGTACTTC. Using reference TRBV19 and TRBJ2-5 for the parts outside the CDR3, the full variable domain is DGGITQSPKYLFRKEGQNVTLSCEQNLNHDAMYWYRQDPGQGLRLIYYSQIVNDFQKGDIAEGYSVSREKKESFPLTVTSAQKNPTAFYLCASSVASGQETQYFGPGTRLLVL.

This chain joins TRBV4-2 and TRBJ2-3, with 9 bases lining up with TRBD2. CDR3 length equals 17 residues. Germline trimming cut 1 base from V and 8 bases from J; bases unmatched to any gene: 13. The germline CDR1 and CDR2 sequences are LGHNA and YNFKEQ. For the CDR3, the DNA is TGTGCCAGCAGCCAAGGTGGCGGGAGGGGGCCTGGGGGTACGCAGTATTTT. Residues: CASSQGGGRGPGGTQYF.